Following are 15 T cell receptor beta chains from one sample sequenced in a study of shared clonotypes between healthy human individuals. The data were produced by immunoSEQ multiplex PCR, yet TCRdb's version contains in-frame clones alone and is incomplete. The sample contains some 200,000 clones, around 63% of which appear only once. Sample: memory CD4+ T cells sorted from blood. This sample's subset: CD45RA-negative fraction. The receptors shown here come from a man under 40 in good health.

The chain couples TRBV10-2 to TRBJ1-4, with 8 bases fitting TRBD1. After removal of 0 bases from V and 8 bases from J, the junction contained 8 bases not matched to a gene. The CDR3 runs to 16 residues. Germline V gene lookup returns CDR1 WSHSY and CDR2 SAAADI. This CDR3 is CASSESLTGEREKLFF. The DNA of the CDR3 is TGCGCCAGCAGTGAGTCCTTGACAGGGGAAAGAGAAAAACTGTTTTTT.

CDR3 residues: CASSKDLTEGDRGFEDYGYTF. The DNA of the CDR3 is TGTGCCAGCAGCAAAGACCTAACGGAGGGGGACAGGGGCTTTGAAGACTATGGCTACACCTTC. The rearrangement uses TRBV21-1 and TRBJ1-2; the table assigns TRBD1, which was not confirmed against the DNA. TRBV21-1 is a pseudogene. CDR3 size: 21 residues.

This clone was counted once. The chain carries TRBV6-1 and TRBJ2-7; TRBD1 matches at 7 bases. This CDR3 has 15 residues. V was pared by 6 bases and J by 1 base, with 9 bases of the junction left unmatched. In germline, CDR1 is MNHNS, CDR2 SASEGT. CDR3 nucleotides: TGTGCCAGCAGCTCCAGACAGGGACCTTCCTACGAGCAGTACTTC. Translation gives CASSSRQGPSYEQYF.

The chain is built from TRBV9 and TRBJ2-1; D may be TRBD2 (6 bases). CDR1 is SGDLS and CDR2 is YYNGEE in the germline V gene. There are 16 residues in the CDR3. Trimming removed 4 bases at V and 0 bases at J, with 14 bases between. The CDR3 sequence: CASSPLGGTSYNEQFF. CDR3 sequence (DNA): TGTGCCAGCAGCCCCCTCGGCGGGACCTCCTACAATGAGCAGTTCTTC.

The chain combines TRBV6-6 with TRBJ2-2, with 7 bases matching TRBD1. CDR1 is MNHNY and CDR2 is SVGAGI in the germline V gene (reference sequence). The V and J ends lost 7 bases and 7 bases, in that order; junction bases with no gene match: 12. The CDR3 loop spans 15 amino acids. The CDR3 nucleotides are TGTGCCAGCATGCGGCAGGGGGTATTGTACGGGGAGCTGTTTTTT. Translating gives CASMRQGVLYGELFF.

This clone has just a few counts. The CDR3 sequence is CASRGGRAVFEQYF. The CDR3 DNA reads TGTGCCAGCCGCGGTGGGAGGGCCGTTTTCGAGCAGTACTTC. This rearrangement joins TRBV28 to TRBJ2-7; 7 bases line up with TRBD2. The CDR3 is 14 amino acids. Per germline, CDR1 MDHEN and CDR2 SYDVKM. V shed 8 bases and J 6 bases; nucleotides not matched to a gene: 13.

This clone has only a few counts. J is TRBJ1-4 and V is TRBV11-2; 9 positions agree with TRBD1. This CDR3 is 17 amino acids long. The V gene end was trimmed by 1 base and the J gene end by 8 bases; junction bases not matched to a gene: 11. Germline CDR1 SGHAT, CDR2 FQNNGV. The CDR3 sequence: CASSLGATGGAYEKLFF. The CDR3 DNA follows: TGTGCCAGCAGCTTAGGTGCAACAGGGGGCGCGTACGAAAAACTGTTTTTT.

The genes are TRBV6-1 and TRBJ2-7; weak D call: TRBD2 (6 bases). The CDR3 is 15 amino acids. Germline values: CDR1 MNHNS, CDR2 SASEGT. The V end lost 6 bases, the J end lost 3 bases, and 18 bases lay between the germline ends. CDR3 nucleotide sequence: TGTGCCAGCAGGAGCGCTAGCGCTAGTCGCTACGAGCAGTACTTC. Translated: CASRSASASRYEQYF.

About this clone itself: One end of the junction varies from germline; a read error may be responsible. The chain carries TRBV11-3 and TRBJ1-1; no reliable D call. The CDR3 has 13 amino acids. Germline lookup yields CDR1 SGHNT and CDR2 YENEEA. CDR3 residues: CANSLKGFSEAFF. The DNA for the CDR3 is TGTGCCAACAGCTTAAAGGGTTTCTCTGAAGCTTTCTTT.

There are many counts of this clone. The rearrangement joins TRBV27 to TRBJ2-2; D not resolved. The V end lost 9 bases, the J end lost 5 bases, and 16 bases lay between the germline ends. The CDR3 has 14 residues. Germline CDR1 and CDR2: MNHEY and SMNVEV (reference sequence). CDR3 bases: TGTGCCAGTAAATTATTGCCGGGTACCGGGGAGCTGTTTTTT. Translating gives CASKLLPGTGELFF.

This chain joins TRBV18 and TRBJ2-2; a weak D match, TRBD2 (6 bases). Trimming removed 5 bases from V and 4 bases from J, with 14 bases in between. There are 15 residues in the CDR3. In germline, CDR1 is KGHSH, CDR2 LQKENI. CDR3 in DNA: TGTGCCAGCTCAATCGGGGGAGACGGCACCGGGGAGCTGTTTTTT. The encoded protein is CASSIGGDGTGELFF.

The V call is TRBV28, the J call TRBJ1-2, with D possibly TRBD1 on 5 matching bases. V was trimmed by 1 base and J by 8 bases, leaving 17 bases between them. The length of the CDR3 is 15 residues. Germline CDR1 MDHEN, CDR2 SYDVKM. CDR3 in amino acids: CASSLFSQAGGGYTF. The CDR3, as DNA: TGTGCCAGCAGTTTATTCTCTCAGGCCGGGGGAGGCTACACCTTC.

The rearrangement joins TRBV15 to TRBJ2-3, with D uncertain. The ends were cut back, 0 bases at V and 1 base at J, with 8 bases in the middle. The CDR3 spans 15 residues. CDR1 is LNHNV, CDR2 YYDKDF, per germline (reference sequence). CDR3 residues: CATSREGFGTDTQYF. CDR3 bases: TGTGCCACCAGCAGAGAGGGTTTCGGCACAGATACGCAGTATTTT. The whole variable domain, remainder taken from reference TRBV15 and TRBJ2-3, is DAMVIQNPRYQVTQFGKPVTLSCSQTLNHNVMYWYQQKSSQAPKLLFHYYDKDFNNEADTPDNFQSRRPNTSFCFLDIRSPGLGDTAMYLCATSREGFGTDTQYFGPGTRLTVL.

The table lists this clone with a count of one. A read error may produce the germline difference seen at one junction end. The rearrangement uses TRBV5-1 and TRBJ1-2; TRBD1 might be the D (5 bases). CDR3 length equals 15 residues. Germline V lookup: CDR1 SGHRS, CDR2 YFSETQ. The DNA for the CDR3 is TGTGCCAGCAGCTTGGTTGTGGGGACGGCCTATGGCTACACCTTC. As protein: CASSLVVGTAYGYTF.

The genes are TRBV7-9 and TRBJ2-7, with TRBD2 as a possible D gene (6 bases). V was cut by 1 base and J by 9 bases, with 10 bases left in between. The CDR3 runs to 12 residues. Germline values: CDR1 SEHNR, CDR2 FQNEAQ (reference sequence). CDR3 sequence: CASSLGDWGQYF. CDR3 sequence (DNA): TGTGCCAGCAGCTTAGGGGACTGGGGGCAGTACTTC.